This is a list of T cell receptor beta chains from one sample in a study of T-cell memory formation after mild COVID-19. TCRdb re-derived calls from the 5' RACE reads in MiXCR, one entry per CDR3 protein. The table records roughly 600,000 distinct CDR3 sequences, roughly 18% of them present only once. Input material: PBMCs or a T cell subset sorted from them (not recorded which). The receptors come from an adult woman who had mild COVID-19 (a few samples of this study predate the infection). Cell type and time point are not known. Both conserved end residues are part of each CDR3. The D gene is left open where the match is weak. Expanded clones are given a class, and other clones once, few, many or no size at all.

j_call	clone_size	d_call	v_call	cdr3_aa	cdr3_nt
TRBJ2-1	NA	NA	TRBV30	CAGTIAESSYNEQFF	TGTGCCGGCACTATAGCGGAGAGCTCCTACAATGAGCAGTTCTTC
TRBJ2-5	NA	TRBD2	TRBV5-1	CASSILAGELETQYF	TGCGCCAGCAGCATACTAGCGGGAGAGTTGGAGACCCAGTACTTC
TRBJ2-4	NA	NA	TRBV7-2	CASSRQGRTAKNIQYF	TGTGCCAGCAGTCGGCAGGGGAGGACAGCCAAAAACATTCAGTACTTC
TRBJ1-4	few	TRBD1	TRBV7-9	CASSLQGAAFEKLFF	TGTGCCAGCAGCTTACAGGGGGCGGCGTTTGAAAAACTGTTTTTT
TRBJ2-5	NA	NA	TRBV5-5	CASSLSQAQETQYF	TGTGCCAGCAGCTTGAGCCAGGCACAAGAGACCCAGTACTTC
TRBJ2-6	NA	NA	TRBV6-6	CASSSLGGANVLTF	TGTGCCAGCAGTTCACTAGGGGGGGCCAACGTCCTGACTTTC
TRBJ2-3	NA	TRBD2	TRBV2	CASRGLATDTQYF	TGTGCCAGTCGGGGACTAGCGACAGATACGCAGTATTTT
TRBJ2-2	NA	NA	TRBV24-1	CATSDTRSGELFF	TGTGCCACCAGTGACACCAGAAGCGGGGAGCTGTTTTTT
TRBJ1-6	many	NA	TRBV6-5	CASSYSYTGFYNSPLHF	TGTGCCAGCAGTTACTCGTACACAGGGTTCTATAATTCACCCCTCCACTTT
TRBJ2-1	few	TRBD2	TRBV11-2	CASSQAAGVYNEQFF	TGTGCCAGCAGCCAGGCGGCGGGAGTGTACAATGAGCAGTTCTTC
TRBJ2-1	NA	NA	TRBV11-2	CASSADTTPTNEQFF	TGTGCCAGCAGCGCCGACACAACCCCCACCAATGAGCAGTTCTTC
TRBJ1-6	NA	NA	TRBV3-1	CASSQDSGGSLHF	TGTGCCAGCAGCCAAGATAGCGGGGGATCCCTCCACTTT
TRBJ1-5	NA	NA	TRBV12-3/TRBV12-4	CASSRAGTGNQPQHF	TGTGCCAGCAGTAGGGCAGGGACCGGCAATCAGCCCCAGCATTTT
TRBJ1-3	NA	NA	TRBV7-2	CASSLGGGGNTIYF	TGTGCCAGCAGCTTAGGGGGGGGTGGAAACACCATATATTTT
TRBJ2-1	many	TRBD2	TRBV11-2	CASSLGGTSVYNEQFF	TGTGCCAGCAGCTTAGGAGGGACTAGCGTCTACAATGAGCAGTTCTTC
TRBJ1-3	NA	NA	TRBV7-6	CASSLGPRGGPGNTIYF	TGTGCCAGCAGCTTAGGGCCGCGGGGGGGGCCTGGAAACACCATATATTTT
TRBJ1-1	NA	NA	TRBV27	CASSLSGQPYTEAFF	TGTGCCAGCAGTTTATCGGGGCAGCCTTACACTGAAGCTTTCTTT
TRBJ1-3	NA	NA	TRBV12-3/TRBV12-4	CASQGSGNTIYF	TGTGCCAGTCAGGGATCTGGAAACACCATATATTTT
TRBJ2-7	few	NA	TRBV5-6	CASSLAGTLTGYEQYF	TGTGCCAGCAGCTTGGCGGGAACATTAACAGGGTACGAGCAGTACTTC
TRBJ2-7	few	NA	TRBV7-9	CASTLGWQKNYEQYF	TGTGCCAGCACTTTAGGGTGGCAGAAGAACTACGAGCAGTACTTC
TRBJ1-4	few	NA	TRBV13	CASSFLNTANEKLFF	TGTGCCAGCAGCTTCTTAAACACAGCTAATGAAAAACTGTTTTTT
TRBJ1-5	NA	NA	TRBV5-4	CASSLGGEGNQPQHF	TGTGCCAGCAGCTTGGGTGGGGAGGGCAATCAGCCCCAGCATTTT
TRBJ2-7	few	NA	TRBV4-3	CASSPHRDSSYEQYF	TGCGCCAGCAGCCCCCATCGGGATAGCTCCTACGAGCAGTACTTC
TRBJ2-1	many	TRBD2	TRBV6-2/TRBV6-3	CASSQIAGRQFF	TGTGCCAGCAGCCAAATAGCGGGAAGGCAGTTCTTC
TRBJ2-1	few	TRBD2	TRBV28	CASSFSGTPYNEQFF	TGTGCCAGCAGTTTTAGCGGGACCCCCTACAATGAGCAGTTCTTC
TRBJ2-7	few	NA	TRBV5-1	CASSAGDSFYEQYF	TGCGCCAGCAGCGCGGGGGACAGCTTCTACGAGCAGTACTTC
TRBJ2-5	NA	TRBD2	TRBV6-2/TRBV6-3	CASSESGRVETQYF	TGTGCCAGCAGTGAGTCGGGGAGGGTTGAGACCCAGTACTTC
TRBJ2-1	few	NA	TRBV12-3/TRBV12-4	CASRVDGGYYNEQFF	TGTGCCAGCAGGGTGGACGGAGGCTACTACAATGAGCAGTTCTTC
TRBJ2-7	NA	TRBD2	TRBV27	CASRRLADSSYEQYF	TGTGCCAGCAGGAGACTAGCGGACTCCTCCTACGAGCAGTACTTC
TRBJ1-2	NA	NA	TRBV11-2	CVCRNLLSPKGYTF	TGTGTCTGCAGGAACCTCTTGAGTCCTAAGGGCTACACCTTC
TRBJ2-5	few	TRBD1	TRBV7-6	CASATGGSPETQYF	TGTGCCAGTGCCACAGGGGGCTCTCCAGAGACCCAGTACTTC
TRBJ2-3	few	NA	TRBV27	CASRLTRASTDTQYF	TGTGCCAGCAGATTGACTAGAGCTAGCACAGATACGCAGTATTTT
TRBJ2-5	NA	TRBD2	TRBV11-2	CASSRSGARGETQYF	TGTGCCAGCAGCCGGAGCGGGGCCCGGGGAGAGACCCAGTACTTC
TRBJ1-1	NA	NA	TRBV25-1	CASRAPLALNTEAFF	TGTGCCAGCCGCGCCCCTTTGGCCCTGAACACTGAAGCTTTCTTT
TRBJ2-1	NA	NA	TRBV29-1	CSESDYLDEQFF	TGCAGCGAATCGGACTACCTCGATGAGCAGTTCTTC
TRBJ1-2	few	TRBD1	TRBV29-1	CSAGGQVVHGYTF	TGCAGCGCCGGGGGACAGGTGGTTCATGGCTACACCTTC
TRBJ2-1	few	NA	TRBV14	CASSQDWRTPQLF	TGTGCCAGCAGCCAAGATTGGAGGACTCCCCAACTCTTC
TRBJ2-2	few	NA	TRBV7-9	CASSGRMGELFF	TGTGCCAGCAGCGGACGTATGGGGGAGCTGTTTTTT
TRBJ2-7	NA	TRBD1	TRBV20-1	CSARDLDRGLYYEQYF	TGCAGTGCTAGAGACCTGGACAGGGGGCTATACTACGAGCAGTACTTC
TRBJ2-2	NA	NA	TRBV20-1	CSARLANTGELFF	TGCAGTGCTAGACTAGCGAACACCGGGGAGCTGTTTTTT
TRBJ1-6	NA	TRBD1	TRBV5-1	CASSWGDRSNSPLHF	TGCGCCAGCAGCTGGGGGGACAGGTCTAATTCACCCCTCCACTTT
TRBJ2-1	few	TRBD2	TRBV20-1	CSAREGGRAYNEQFF	TGCAGTGCTAGAGAGGGGGGGAGGGCCTACAATGAGCAGTTCTTC
TRBJ2-1	NA	TRBD1	TRBV7-8	CASSLTRDRVPYNEQFF	TGTGCCAGCAGCTTAACCCGGGACAGGGTTCCCTACAATGAGCAGTTCTTC
TRBJ2-2	NA	TRBD2	TRBV7-2	CASSRTSGATGELFF	TGTGCCAGCAGCCGCACTAGCGGAGCAACCGGGGAGCTGTTTTTT
TRBJ1-3	few	NA	TRBV29-1	CSVVGLSGSGNTIYF	TGCAGCGTTGTCGGACTAAGTGGGAGCGGAAACACCATATATTTT